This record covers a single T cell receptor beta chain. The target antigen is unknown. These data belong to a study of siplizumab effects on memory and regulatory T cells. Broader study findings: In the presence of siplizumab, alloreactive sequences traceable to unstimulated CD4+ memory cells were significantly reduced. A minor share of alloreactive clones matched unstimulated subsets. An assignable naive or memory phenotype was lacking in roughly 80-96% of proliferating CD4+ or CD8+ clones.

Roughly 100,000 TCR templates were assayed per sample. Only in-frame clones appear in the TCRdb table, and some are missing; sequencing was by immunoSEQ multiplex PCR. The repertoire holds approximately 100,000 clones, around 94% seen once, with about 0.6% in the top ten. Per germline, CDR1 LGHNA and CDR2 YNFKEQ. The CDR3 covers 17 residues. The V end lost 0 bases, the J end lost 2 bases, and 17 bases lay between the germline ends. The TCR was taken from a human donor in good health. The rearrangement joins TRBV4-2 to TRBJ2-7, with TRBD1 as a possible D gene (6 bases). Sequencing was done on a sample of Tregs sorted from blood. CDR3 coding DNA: TGTGCCAGCAGCCAAGATGGTTGGAGGACAGTTGCCTACGAGCAGTACTTC. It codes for CASSQDGWRTVAYEQYF.